This entry lists 28 T cell receptor beta chains sequenced from one sample in a study of T cells after yellow fever vaccination. TCRdb processed the 5' RACE reads anew with MiXCR; each CDR3 protein has one entry. The sample lists 620,000 or so distinct CDR3 sequences, roughly 12% occurring once. The sample was PBMCs, taken on the day of the yellow fever booster vaccination. Every receptor here comes from a man in his thirties or forties who received the YFV17D yellow fever vaccine.

In its sample, this clonotype was seen a few times. J is TRBJ2-7 and V is TRBV5-1; D might be TRBD1 or TRBD2, each matching 9 bases. CDR1 SGHRS and CDR2 YFSETQ come from the germline V gene. Trimming took 4 bases from V and 9 from J, leaving 26 bases between them. The CDR3 has 16 residues. CDR3 region: CASSTAGGTGTFGQYF. The DNA of the CDR3 is TGCGCCAGCAGCACCGCGGGGGGGACAGGGACCTTCGGGCAGTACTTC.

This chain connects TRBV18 to TRBJ2-3; no clear D. CDR3 length: 16 residues. The V gene lost 3 bases and the J gene lost 0 bases, with 13 bases spanning the gap. Germline CDR1 is KGHSH and CDR2 is LQKENI. CDR3 nucleotide sequence: TGTGCCAGCTCACCCGTTTCTATCGCTAGCACAGATACGCAGTATTTT. It translates to CASSPVSIASTDTQYF.

This clonotype was picked up a small number of times. V and J are TRBV7-4 and TRBJ2-5; 9 bases line up with TRBD2. With 5 bases clipped from V and 1 base from J, the junction kept 8 bases outside the gene matches. The CDR3 length is 16 residues. Germline values: CDR1 SGHVT, CDR2 SQSDAQ. CDR3 DNA sequence: TGTGCCAGCAGCATGACTAGCGGACTTTTCCAAGAGACCCAGTACTTC. Its protein is CASSMTSGLFQETQYF.

The chain carries TRBV2 and TRBJ2-1; D may be TRBD2 (6 bases). There are 15 residues in the CDR3. Trimming removed 1 base at V and 2 bases at J, with 9 bases between. CDR1 SNHLY and CDR2 FYNNEI come from the germline V gene. CDR3 loop: CASSEGRVAYNEQFF. The CDR3 DNA sequence: TGTGCCAGCAGTGAAGGGAGGGTCGCCTACAATGAGCAGTTCTTC. Full variable domain (remainder filled in from reference TRBV2 and TRBJ2-1): EPEVTQTPSHQVTQMGQEVILRCVPISNHLYFYWYRQILGQKVEFLVSFYNNEISEKSEIFDDQFSVERPDGSNFTLKIRSTKLEDSAMYFCASSEGRVAYNEQFFGPGTRLTVL.

This clonotype has a handful of counts. The J gene is TRBJ2-5, the V gene TRBV5-3, with a possible D match to TRBD1 (7 bases). TRBV5-3 belongs to the ORF category, with a function that is uncertain. With 4 bases removed from V and 3 bases from J, the gap between germline ends came to 22 bases. This CDR3 has 17 residues. In nucleotides, the CDR3 is TGTGCCAGAAGCAGACGGGGGACCGGGACAGCTAAAGAGACCCAGTACTTC. Protein product: CARSRRGTGTAKETQYF.

The rearrangement uses TRBV5-1 and TRBJ2-7; 8 nucleotides agree with TRBD1. CDR1 and CDR2 (germline): SGHRS, YFSETQ. The CDR3 totals 12 residues. J lost 12 bases, V lost 4 bases, and 9 bases had no gene match. The CDR3 region has the DNA TGCGCCAGCAGCCTGGACAGGGATATCCCGTACTTC. Translation: CASSLDRDIPYF.

This clonotype appeared a few times. The CDR3: CASSPAGRGVHSYEQYF. DNA of the CDR3: TGTGCCAGCAGCCCGGCGGGTAGGGGGGTCCACTCCTACGAGCAGTACTTC. This chain links TRBV5-5 with TRBJ2-7; D might be TRBD1 or TRBD2, each matching 6 bases. There are 17 residues in the CDR3. From germline, CDR1 is SGHKS and CDR2 YYEKEE (reference sequence). V was shortened by 4 bases and J by 0 bases, with 20 bases between the two germline ends.

The J gene is TRBJ1-4, the V gene TRBV27, with D possibly being TRBD1 (5 bases). Trimming shortened V by 6 bases and J by 5 bases, and 13 bases separated the two germline ends. CDR1 and CDR2 from the germline V gene are MNHEY and SMNVEV (reference sequence). The length of the CDR3 is 14 residues. CDR3 DNA sequence: TGTGCCAGCAGCAGGTGGCAGGGAAATGAAAAACTGTTTTTT. The encoded protein is CASSRWQGNEKLFF.

The V gene is TRBV6-5, the J gene TRBJ2-7, with 8 bases matching TRBD1. CDR1 is MNHEY, CDR2 SVGAGI, per germline. V lost 2 bases and J lost 2; bases outside the gene matches: 5. The CDR3 is 15 residues long. The CDR3 nucleotides read TGTGCCAGCAGTTACGATTGGGACAGGCCCTACGAGCAGTACTTC. This codes for CASSYDWDRPYEQYF.

This chain uses TRBV7-9 with TRBJ2-1; 8 bases match TRBD1. The CDR3 loop spans 14 amino acids. Germline trimming cut 8 bases from V and 5 bases from J; bases unmatched to any gene: 8. CDR1 and CDR2 (germline): SEHNR, FQNEAQ (reference sequence). CDR3 residues: CASQTGVSNNEQFF. The CDR3 DNA reads TGTGCCAGCCAGACAGGGGTTTCCAACAATGAGCAGTTCTTC.

The chain joins TRBV25-1 to TRBJ2-5; unclear D gene. The V gene lost 3 bases and the J gene lost 4 bases, with 9 bases spanning the gap. CDR1 MGHDK and CDR2 SYGVNS come from the germline V gene. The length of the CDR3 is 13 residues. CDR3 sequence (DNA): TGTGCCAGCAGTGACTCCCCCAGAGAGACCCAGTACTTC. Protein product: CASSDSPRETQYF.

The rearrangement links TRBV28 to TRBJ2-2; D ambiguous. Germline V CDR1 and CDR2: MDHEN, SYDVKM. Between the trimmed V and J ends, which lost 8 bases and 1 base, there was a span of 8 bases. The CDR3 runs 13 residues. CDR3 protein: CASLEGNTGELFF. CDR3 DNA: TGTGCCAGCCTGGAAGGGAACACCGGGGAGCTGTTTTTT.

The chain is built from TRBV27 and TRBJ2-7; D unclear. Per the germline V gene, CDR1 is MNHEY and CDR2 is SMNVEV (reference sequence). Trimming removed 3 bases from V and 2 bases from J, with 8 bases in between. The CDR3 is 13 residues long. CDR3 nucleotides: TGTGCCAGCAGTTTCAGGAAAGCCTACGAGCAGTACTTC. Encoded protein: CASSFRKAYEQYF.

The chain joins TRBV24-1 to TRBJ2-3; D might be TRBD2 (6 bases). The CDR3 has 12 amino acids. Trimming stripped 8 bases from V and 6 bases from J, with 11 bases between. In germline, CDR1 is KGHDR, CDR2 SFDVKD. This chain's CDR3 is CATNPGGDTQYF. The CDR3 nucleotides are TGTGCCACCAATCCCGGAGGGGATACGCAGTATTTT.

The chain links TRBV19 to TRBJ2-4; 8 bases align to TRBD2. Trimming at V came to 5 bases and at J to 0 bases, leaving 6 bases not matched to a gene. CDR1 is LNHDA and CDR2 is SQIVND in the germline V gene (reference sequence). This CDR3 contains 16 residues. The CDR3 spells CASSAGRVLAKNIQYF. DNA for the CDR3: TGTGCCAGTAGTGCCGGGAGGGTGCTAGCCAAAAACATTCAGTACTTC.

The CDR3 nucleotides read TGTGCCAGCAGCCAAGGTATCTTCCGGAGTCAGAATATGGAGACCCAGTACTTC. The encoded protein is CASSQGIFRSQNMETQYF. V usage is TRBV4-2 and J usage is TRBJ2-5, with D hard to call. Trimming removed 1 base from V and 5 bases from J, with 23 bases in between. Germline V gene lookup returns CDR1 LGHNA and CDR2 YNFKEQ. The CDR3 covers 18 residues.

The chain carries TRBV11-2 and TRBJ2-7; 7 bases align to TRBD2. V lost 6 bases, J lost 0 bases, and 8 bases stayed unmatched. This CDR3 comprises 15 residues. Germline V gives CDR1 SGHAT, CDR2 FQNNGV. The CDR3 here is CASRPPLAVSYEQYF. In nucleotides, the CDR3 is TGTGCCAGCAGGCCGCCCCTAGCGGTCTCCTACGAGCAGTACTTC. Full variable domain (missing parts from reference TRBV11-2 and TRBJ2-7): EAGVAQSPRYKIIEKRQSVAFWCNPISGHATLYWYQQILGQGPKLLIQFQNNGVVDDSQLPKDRFSAERLKGVDSTLKIQPAKLEDSAVYLCASRPPLAVSYEQYFGPGTRLTVT.

The chain joins TRBV30 to TRBJ1-3; TRBD1 is a possible D gene (6 bases). The CDR3 length is 14 residues. Trimming cost V 3 bases and J 0 bases, with 9 bases left between them. Germline CDR1 is GTSNPN and CDR2 is SVGIG (reference sequence). As DNA, the CDR3 is TGTGCCTGGAGGGACAGAGGCTCTGGAAACACCATATATTTT. Protein product: CAWRDRGSGNTIYF.

The rearrangement uses TRBV6-5 and TRBJ2-3, with D unclear. The CDR3 totals 11 residues. V was trimmed by 6 bases and J by 13 bases, leaving 14 bases between them. CDR1 and CDR2 from the germline V gene are MNHEY and SVGAGI. The CDR3 loop reads CASSSLDLEYF. The CDR3 region has the DNA TGTGCCAGCAGCTCCCTGGACCTGGAGTATTTT.

This chain joins TRBV27 and TRBJ2-7; D may be TRBD2 (5 bases). Germline CDR1 reads MNHEY; CDR2 reads SMNVEV (reference sequence). Between the trimmed V and J ends, which lost 6 bases and 9 bases, there was a span of 27 bases. The length of the CDR3 is 16 residues. In DNA, the CDR3 is TGTGCCAGCAGCCCCCTTTTCGGGGAAGAGGCCCTGGTGCAGTACTTC. Amino acid sequence: CASSPLFGEEALVQYF.

The J gene is TRBJ1-3, the V gene TRBV30, with unresolved D. The ends were cut back, 0 bases at V and 4 bases at J, with 4 bases in the middle. Looked up from germline, CDR1 is GTSNPN and CDR2 is SVGIG (reference sequence). The CDR3 extends over 12 amino acids. CDR3 in DNA: TGTGCCTGGAGTGTTGAGGGAAACACCATATATTTT. Protein sequence: CAWSVEGNTIYF.

CDR3 in amino acids: CSVSSGLAGGETQYF. Here the CDR3 DNA reads TGCAGCGTTTCTAGCGGACTAGCGGGAGGCGAGACCCAGTACTTC. J is TRBJ2-5 and V is TRBV29-1, with TRBD2 identical over 14 bases. With V trimmed by 5 bases and J by 5 bases, 7 bases remained unmatched. The germline V gene encodes CDR1 SQVTM and CDR2 ANQGSEA. The CDR3 is 15 amino acids.

This clonotype has a count of ten or more. This sequence joins TRBV29-1 and TRBJ2-5; a weak D match, TRBD1 (6 bases). The CDR3 loop spans 12 amino acids. Germline V lookup: CDR1 SQVTM, CDR2 ANQGSEA. The V gene lost 4 bases and the J gene lost 4 bases, with 10 bases spanning the gap. The CDR3 loop reads CSVVQGIETQYF. The CDR3 DNA reads TGCAGCGTTGTTCAGGGGATAGAGACCCAGTACTTC.

The J gene is TRBJ2-5, the V gene TRBV5-4; D may be TRBD1 or TRBD2 (6 bases each). Germline-derived CDR1 and CDR2 are SGHNT and YYREEE (reference sequence). V was pared by 7 bases and J by 4 bases, with 17 bases between. The CDR3 extends over 14 amino acids. CDR3 in amino acids: CASGKTGRRETQYF. CDR3 nucleotide sequence: TGTGCCAGCGGAAAAACAGGGAGGCGAGAGACCCAGTACTTC.

CDR3 in amino acids: CASSLSTGITYNEQFF. The CDR3 DNA follows: TGTGCCAGTAGCCTTTCTACAGGGATCACATACAATGAGCAGTTCTTC. The gene calls are TRBV19 and TRBJ2-1; perhaps TRBD1 as D (6 bases). CDR3 length equals 16 residues. Trimming pared 6 bases from V and 4 bases from J, leaving 19 bases between. Germline CDR1 LNHDA, CDR2 SQIVND (reference sequence). The entire variable domain, with the rest obtained from reference TRBV19 and TRBJ2-1, is as follows: DGGITQSPKYLFRKEGQNVTLSCEQNLNHDAMYWYRQDPGQGLRLIYYSQIVNDFQKGDIAEGYSVSREKKESFPLTVTSAQKNPTAFYLCASSLSTGITYNEQFFGPGTRLTVL.

In its sample, this clonotype was seen a few times. V is TRBV6-5 and J is TRBJ2-1, with D possibly being TRBD1 (7 bases). Looked up from germline, CDR1 is MNHEY and CDR2 is SVGAGI. The CDR3 length is 14 residues. V lost 0 bases and J 9 bases, leaving 12 bases between the germline ends. CDR3 region: CASSYSRGEAEQFF. In DNA, the CDR3 is TGTGCCAGCAGTTACTCCAGGGGGGAGGCTGAGCAGTTCTTC.

This clonotype was seen repeatedly, ten times or more. Its ends do not fully match the called genes, so a read error is possible. The V gene is TRBV5-1, the J gene TRBJ2-7, with D uncertain. The CDR3 has 12 amino acids. Germline CDR1 reads SGHRS; CDR2 reads YFSETQ. In DNA form, the CDR3 reads TGTGCCAGCAGTTCCCCCTCCTACGAGCAGTACTTC. It encodes CASSSPSYEQYF.

This chain links TRBV2 with TRBJ2-7, with a tentative D call TRBD2 (7 bases). CDR1 and CDR2 (germline): SNHLY, FYNNEI. Trimming pared 6 bases from V and 5 bases from J, leaving 14 bases between. The CDR3 is made up of 13 amino acids. The CDR3 sequence: CASREGGTNEQYF. In DNA, the CDR3 is TGTGCCAGCAGGGAGGGGGGGACAAACGAGCAGTACTTC.